A selection of T cell receptor beta chains follows, all from one sample in a study of cytomegalovirus exposure and HLA in healthy donors. Sequenced by immunoSEQ multiplex PCR; TCRdb stores in-frame clones only, minus some. With fewer than 200,000 clones in the sample, the ten largest clones hold roughly 1.3%. The specimen sequenced was PBMCs. All receptors derive from a woman aged 55-69 years in good health and CMV-seronegative. CDR3s include the opening cysteine and the closing phenylalanine or tryptophan. D genes are given only for firm matches.

-,TRBJ1-2,TRBV28,TGTGCCAGCAGTCCCGACCCTAGCTATGGCTACACCTTC,CASSPDPSYGYTF
TRBD1,TRBJ1-2,TRBV9,TGTGCCAGCAGCTTCAGGGGGCGCGAAGACTATGGCTACACCTTC,CASSFRGREDYGYTF
TRBD2,TRBJ2-1,TRBV10-3,TGTGCCATCAGTGAGCTGGGCGGGGGGCGGGGTGAGCAGTTCTTC,CAISELGGGRGEQFF
TRBD2,TRBJ2-1,TRBV27,TGTGCCAGCAGGCGATCCCTTAGCGGGAGAGGGGTAGGGGAGCAGTTCTTC,CASRRSLSGRGVGEQFF
-,TRBJ1-1,TRBV6-5,TGTGCCAGCAGTTACACCGGGGGGCGAGGGACTGAAGCTTTCTTT,CASSYTGGRGTEAFF
TRBD2,TRBJ2-3,TRBV5-6,TGTGCCAGCAGCTCACGGACTAGAGCGGATACGCAGTATTTT,CASSSRTRADTQYF
-,TRBJ2-2,TRBV18,TGTGCCAGCTCACCACAAGTAGCGGAGAACACCGGGGAGCTGTTTTTT,CASSPQVAENTGELFF
-,TRBJ2-7,TRBV5-6,TGTGCCAGCAGAATTGGCCGAGGGATCTCCTACGAGCAGTACTTC,CASRIGRGISYEQYF
TRBD2,TRBJ2-7,TRBV2,TGTGCCAGCAGGGGGGGGACTAGCGGGATCTCCTACGAGCAGTACTTC,CASRGGTSGISYEQYF
-,TRBJ2-7,TRBV27,TGTGCCAGCAGCGGGGGGCAGAAAAGCTCCTACGAGCAGTACTTC,CASSGGQKSSYEQYF
TRBD1,TRBJ1-2,TRBV2,TGTGCCAGCAGTGGACGGACAGGGTTAGATGGCTACACCTTC,CASSGRTGLDGYTF
TRBD1,TRBJ1-3,TRBV5-1,TGCGCCAGCAGCCCCCGGACAGGCCTCTCTGGAAACACCATATATTTT,CASSPRTGLSGNTIYF
-,TRBJ1-2,TRBV7-3,TGTGCCAGCAGCTTATCGGGACAAAGTAACTATGGCTACACCTTC,CASSLSGQSNYGYTF
-,TRBJ1-4,TRBV18,TGTGCCAGCTCACCGATGGGCGCAACTAATGAAAAACTGTTTTTT,CASSPMGATNEKLFF
-,TRBJ2-3,TRBV29-1,TGCAGCGTTGAGGGCAGGGGTAGAACAGATACGCAGTATTTT,CSVEGRGRTDTQYF
TRBD1,TRBJ2-2,TRBV19,TGTGCCAGTAGTAGGACAGGCCCGAACACCGGGGAGCTGTTTTTT,CASSRTGPNTGELFF